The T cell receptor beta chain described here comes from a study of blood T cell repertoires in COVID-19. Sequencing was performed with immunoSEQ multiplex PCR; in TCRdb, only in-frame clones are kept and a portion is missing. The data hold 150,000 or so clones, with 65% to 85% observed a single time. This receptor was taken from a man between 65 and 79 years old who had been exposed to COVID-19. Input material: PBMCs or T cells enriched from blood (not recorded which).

The CDR3 nucleotides read TGCAGCGTTGGCCTAAGCAACAGGGTTAGAGGTTTCGACGATGGCTACACCTTC. This codes for CSVGLSNRVRGFDDGYTF. The chain joins TRBV29-1 to TRBJ1-2; D possibly corresponds to TRBD1 (6 bases). Germline values: CDR1 SQVTM, CDR2 ANQGSEA. V was clipped by 4 bases and J by 6 bases, with 30 bases between them. The CDR3 spans 18 residues.